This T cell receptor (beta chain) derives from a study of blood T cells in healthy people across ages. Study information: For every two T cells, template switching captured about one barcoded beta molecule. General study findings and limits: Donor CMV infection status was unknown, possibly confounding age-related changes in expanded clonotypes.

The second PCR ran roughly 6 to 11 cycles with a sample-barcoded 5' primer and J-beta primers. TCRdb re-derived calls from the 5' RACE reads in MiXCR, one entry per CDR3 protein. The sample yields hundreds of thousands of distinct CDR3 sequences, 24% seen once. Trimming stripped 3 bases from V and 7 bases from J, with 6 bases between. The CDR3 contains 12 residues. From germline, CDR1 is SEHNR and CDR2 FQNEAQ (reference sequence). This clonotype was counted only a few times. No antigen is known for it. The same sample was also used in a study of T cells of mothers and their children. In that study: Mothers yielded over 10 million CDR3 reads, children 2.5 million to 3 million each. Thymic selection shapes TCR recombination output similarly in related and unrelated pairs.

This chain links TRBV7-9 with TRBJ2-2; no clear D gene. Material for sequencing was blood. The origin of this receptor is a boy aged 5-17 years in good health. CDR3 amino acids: CASSFMGGELFF. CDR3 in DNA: TGTGCCAGCAGCTTTATGGGCGGGGAGCTGTTTTTT.